This TCR beta chain was observed in a study of shared clonotypes between healthy human individuals. Adults of Caucasian background living in Nashville, Tennessee made up all donors. Study processing details: Filtering of immunoSEQ junctional sequences could not match full-length read filtering. Generated by immunoSEQ multiplex PCR, the TCRdb table keeps only in-frame clones and is missing some. V, J and clone size reflect that table, while D and trimming were determined from the DNA. The sample yields some 1,100,000 clones, around 78% seen once. The germline V and J ends were trimmed by 10 bases and 4 bases, with 10 bases remaining between them. CDR1 and CDR2 (germline): MDHEN, SYDVKM. This CDR3 is 11 amino acids long.

This rearrangement joins TRBV28 to TRBJ1-1, with D tentatively TRBD1 (5 bases). This TCR was sampled from a man between 18 and 35 years old in good health. Some clones in this sample may be carry-over from other donors' samples. The sample taken for sequencing was memory CD4+ T cells from PBMCs. Regarding subset: CD45RA-negative fraction. CDR3 nucleotides: TGTGCCACCACAGGTAGCACTGAAGCTTTCTTT. Protein: CATTGSTEAFF.